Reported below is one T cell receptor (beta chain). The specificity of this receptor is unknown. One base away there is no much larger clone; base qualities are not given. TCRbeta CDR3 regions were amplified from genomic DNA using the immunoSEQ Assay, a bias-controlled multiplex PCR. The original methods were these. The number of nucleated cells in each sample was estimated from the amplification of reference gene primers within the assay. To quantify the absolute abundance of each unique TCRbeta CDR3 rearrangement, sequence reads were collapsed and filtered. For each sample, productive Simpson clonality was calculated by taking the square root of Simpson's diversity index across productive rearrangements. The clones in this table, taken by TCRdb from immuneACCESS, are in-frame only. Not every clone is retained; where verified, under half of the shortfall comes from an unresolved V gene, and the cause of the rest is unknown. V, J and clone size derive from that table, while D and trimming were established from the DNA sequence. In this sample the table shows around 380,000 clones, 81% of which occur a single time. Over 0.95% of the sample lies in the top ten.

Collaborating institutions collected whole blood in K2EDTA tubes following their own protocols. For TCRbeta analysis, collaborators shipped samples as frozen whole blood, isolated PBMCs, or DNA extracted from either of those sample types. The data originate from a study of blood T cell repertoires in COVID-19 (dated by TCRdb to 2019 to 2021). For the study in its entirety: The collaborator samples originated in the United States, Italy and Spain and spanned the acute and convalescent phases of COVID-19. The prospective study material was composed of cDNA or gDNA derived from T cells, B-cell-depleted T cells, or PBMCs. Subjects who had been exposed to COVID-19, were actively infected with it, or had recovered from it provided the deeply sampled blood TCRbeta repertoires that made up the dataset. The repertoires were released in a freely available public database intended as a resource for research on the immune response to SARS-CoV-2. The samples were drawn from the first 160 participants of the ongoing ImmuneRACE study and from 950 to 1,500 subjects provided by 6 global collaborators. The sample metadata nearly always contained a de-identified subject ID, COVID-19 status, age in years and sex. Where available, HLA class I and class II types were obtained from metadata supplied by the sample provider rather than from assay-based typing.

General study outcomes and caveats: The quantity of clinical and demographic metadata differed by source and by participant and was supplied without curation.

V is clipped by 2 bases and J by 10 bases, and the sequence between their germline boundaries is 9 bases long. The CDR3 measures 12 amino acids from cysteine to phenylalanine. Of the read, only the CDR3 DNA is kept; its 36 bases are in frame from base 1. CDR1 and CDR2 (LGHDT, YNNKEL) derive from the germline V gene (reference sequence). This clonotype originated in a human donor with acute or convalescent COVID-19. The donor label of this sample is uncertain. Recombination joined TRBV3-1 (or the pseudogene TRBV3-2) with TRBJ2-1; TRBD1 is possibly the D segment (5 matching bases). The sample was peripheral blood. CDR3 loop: CASSQLDREQFF. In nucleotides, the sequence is TGTGCCAGCAGCCAACTTGACAGAGAGCAGTTCTTC.